These 5 T cell receptor beta chains were sequenced from one sample in a study of blood T cells in healthy people across ages. Alongside a J-beta primer mix, a sample-barcoded 5' primer served in a second PCR lasting about 7 to 12 cycles. Via MiXCR, TCRdb re-called the 5' RACE reads, giving one row per CDR3 protein. The table has fewer than 2,000,000 distinct CDR3 sequences, approximately 39% seen once. The source material was blood. The source of these receptors is a human donor in good health.

This clonotype was seen a handful of times. The V and J genes are TRBV5-5 and TRBJ1-2; TRBD1 agrees at 7 bases. After removal of 0 bases from V and 3 bases from J, the junction contained 5 bases not matched to a gene. The germline CDR1 and CDR2 sequences are SGHKS and YYEKEE (reference sequence). The CDR3 has 15 amino acids. Written as DNA, the CDR3 is TGTGCCAGCAGCTTGGAACAGGGGCTATACTATGGCTACACCTTC. Its protein is CASSLEQGLYYGYTF.

The V call is TRBV29-1, the J call TRBJ2-5, with D perhaps matching TRBD1 or TRBD2 (5 bases each). Germline loops: CDR1 SQVTM, CDR2 ANQGSEA. The CDR3 covers 12 residues. V lost 8 bases and J 4 bases, leaving 14 bases between the germline ends. CDR3: CSSDSGGETQYF. The DNA for the CDR3 is TGCAGCTCCGACAGCGGCGGAGAGACCCAGTACTTC. The variable domain in full, with the rest retrieved from reference TRBV29-1 and TRBJ2-5, is SAVISQKPSRDICQRGTSLTIQCQVDSQVTMMFWYRQQPGQSLTLIATANQGSEATYESGFVIDKFPISRPNLTFSTLTVSNMSPEDSSIYLCSSDSGGETQYFGPGTRLLVL.

The chain has TRBV6-5 and TRBJ2-7, with D possibly being TRBD1 (6 bases). Germline-derived CDR1 and CDR2 are MNHEY and SVGAGI. CDR3 length: 14 residues. Trimming stripped 9 bases from V and 0 bases from J, with 15 bases between. DNA for the CDR3: TGTGCCAGTCGCAGGGGTCAACGCTCCTACGAGCAGTACTTC. It translates to CASRRGQRSYEQYF.

The J gene is TRBJ1-2, the V gene TRBV20-1; maybe TRBD1 (6 bases). This CDR3 is built from 15 residues. V dropped 0 bases and J dropped 2 bases, with 13 bases sitting between them. Looked up from germline, CDR1 is DFQATT and CDR2 is SNEGSKA (reference sequence). Here the CDR3 DNA reads TGCAGTGCTAGAGATTGGGAGCAGGGGAACTATGGCTACACCTTC. Translation: CSARDWEQGNYGYTF.

J is TRBJ1-2 and V is TRBV7-9; 10 bases match TRBD1. The CDR3 totals 16 residues. CDR1 and CDR2 (germline): SEHNR, FQNEAQ (reference sequence). Trimming at V came to 5 bases and at J to 2 bases, leaving 8 bases not matched to a gene. The CDR3 coding sequence is TGTGCCAGCAGCACACCGTGGGACAGGGGAAACTATGGCTACACCTTC. Amino acid sequence: CASSTPWDRGNYGYTF.